The 11 T cell receptor beta chains in this list originate from one sample, sequenced in a study of T cell repertoires in cytomegalovirus infection. MiXCR, run by TCRdb on the reads, gives a single entry per CDR3 protein. The sample includes some 270,000 distinct CDR3 sequences, about 15% of them seen just once. Sequenced: CD8+ T cells from PBMCs. Receptors were obtained from a human donor in good health (CMV status not recorded). Some clones in this sample may be carry-over from other donors' samples.

This rearrangement joins TRBV4-1 to TRBJ2-1; tentative D call: TRBD1 (6 bases). The germline V and J ends were trimmed by 1 base and 0 bases, with 10 bases remaining between them. The CDR3 is made up of 16 amino acids. CDR1 and CDR2 (germline): MGHRA, YSYEKL. The CDR3 region is CASSQGDISSYNEQFF. CDR3 nucleotides: TGCGCCAGCAGCCAAGGGGACATTAGCTCCTACAATGAGCAGTTCTTC.

The table lists this clonotype with many counts. The J gene is TRBJ2-7, the V gene TRBV7-8; D gene unclear. The CDR3 runs to 16 residues. V dropped 4 bases and J dropped 3 bases, with 19 bases sitting between them. Germline-derived CDR1 and CDR2 are SGHVS and FQNEAQ. The CDR3 DNA reads TGTGCCAGCAGCTCCCTCCAGGCTCCAACCTACTACGAGCAGTACTTC. Translation: CASSSLQAPTYYEQYF.

Details on this clonotype: A much larger clone is a single base away; this may be a read error. This CDR3 is CASGLWGTSGGAGQETQYF. The CDR3 DNA reads as TGTGCCAGCGGCTTATGGGGGACTAGCGGGGGGGCCGGGCAAGAGACCCAGTACTTC. The chain has TRBV7-2 and TRBJ2-5, with TRBD2 matching over 16 bases. The CDR3 consists of 19 residues. Per germline, CDR1 SGHTA and CDR2 FQGNSA.

The chain employs TRBV2 and TRBJ1-2; 7 bases line up with TRBD1. Germline V gene sequence: CDR1 SNHLY, CDR2 FYNNEI. Germline trimming cut 10 bases from V and 4 bases from J; bases unmatched to any gene: 12. There are 14 residues in the CDR3. The CDR3 loop is CATVLEQGLYGYTF. In nucleotides, the CDR3 is TGTGCCACCGTGTTGGAACAGGGGCTCTATGGCTACACCTTC. Together with reference TRBV2 and TRBJ1-2, the CDR3 gives the full variable domain: EPEVTQTPSHQVTQMGQEVILRCVPISNHLYFYWYRQILGQKVEFLVSFYNNEISEKSEIFDDQFSVERPDGSNFTLKIRSTKLEDSAMYFCATVLEQGLYGYTFGSGTRLTVV.

The chain has TRBV15 and TRBJ2-7; maybe TRBD2 (6 bases). The germline CDR1 and CDR2 sequences are LNHNV and YYDKDF (reference sequence). V lost 0 bases, J lost 3 bases, and 12 bases lay in between. The CDR3 sequence is 15 residues long. The CDR3 region is CATSREREVGYEQYF. As DNA, the CDR3 is TGTGCCACCAGCAGAGAGAGGGAGGTGGGCTACGAGCAGTACTTC.

This clonotype was seen many times. This chain joins TRBV4-1 and TRBJ1-2; D is ambiguous. Trimming shortened V by 1 base and J by 3 bases, and 9 bases separated the two germline ends. CDR1 is MGHRA and CDR2 is YSYEKL in the germline V gene. This CDR3 is built from 14 residues. The DNA for the CDR3 is TGCGCCAGCAGCCAAGGACCGGCCTACTATGGCTACACCTTC. Amino acids: CASSQGPAYYGYTF.

The chain has TRBV12-3 or TRBV12-4 and TRBJ1-2, with D uncertain. The germline V and J ends were trimmed by 3 bases and 4 bases, with 15 bases remaining between them. There are 15 residues in the CDR3. Here the CDR3 DNA reads TGTGCCAGCAGTTTCTGGCCCGACTTCTTCTATGGCTACACCTTC. Protein product: CASSFWPDFFYGYTF.

The chain employs TRBV6-2 or TRBV6-3 and TRBJ1-1; D gene uncertain. Germline CDR1 is MNHEY and CDR2 is SVGEGT. Trimming pared 2 bases from V and 2 bases from J, leaving 12 bases between. CDR3 length equals 15 residues. CDR3 amino acids: CASSYDPISNTEAFF. Here the CDR3 DNA reads TGTGCCAGCAGTTACGATCCCATCTCCAACACTGAAGCTTTCTTT.

CDR3 DNA sequence: TGCAGTGGCCGGGATTCGAGGACAGATACGCAGTATTTT. It translates to CSGRDSRTDTQYF. V and J are TRBV20-1 and TRBJ2-3; a weak D match, TRBD2 (5 bases). The germline gives CDR1 DFQATT, CDR2 SNEGSKA (reference sequence). There are 13 residues in the CDR3. V dropped 7 bases and J dropped 3 bases, with 14 bases sitting between them.

This clonotype was counted many times. This chain's CDR3 is CASSPDLTGANVLTF. DNA of the CDR3: TGTGCCAGCAGCCCTGACCTCACCGGGGCCAACGTCCTGACTTTC. The chain links TRBV7-6 to TRBJ2-6, with no clear D. V was trimmed by 5 bases and J by 4 bases, leaving 12 bases between them. In germline, CDR1 is SGHVS, CDR2 FNYEAQ. The CDR3 spans 15 residues.

This sequence joins TRBV4-2 and TRBJ2-7, with 8 bases that match TRBD1. Germline assignment: CDR1 LGHNA and CDR2 YNFKEQ. The CDR3 extends over 17 amino acids. With V trimmed by 0 bases and J by 3 bases, 10 bases remained unmatched. The CDR3: CASSQDPHRGTFYEQYF. DNA of the CDR3: TGTGCCAGCAGCCAAGATCCCCACAGGGGGACTTTCTACGAGCAGTACTTC.